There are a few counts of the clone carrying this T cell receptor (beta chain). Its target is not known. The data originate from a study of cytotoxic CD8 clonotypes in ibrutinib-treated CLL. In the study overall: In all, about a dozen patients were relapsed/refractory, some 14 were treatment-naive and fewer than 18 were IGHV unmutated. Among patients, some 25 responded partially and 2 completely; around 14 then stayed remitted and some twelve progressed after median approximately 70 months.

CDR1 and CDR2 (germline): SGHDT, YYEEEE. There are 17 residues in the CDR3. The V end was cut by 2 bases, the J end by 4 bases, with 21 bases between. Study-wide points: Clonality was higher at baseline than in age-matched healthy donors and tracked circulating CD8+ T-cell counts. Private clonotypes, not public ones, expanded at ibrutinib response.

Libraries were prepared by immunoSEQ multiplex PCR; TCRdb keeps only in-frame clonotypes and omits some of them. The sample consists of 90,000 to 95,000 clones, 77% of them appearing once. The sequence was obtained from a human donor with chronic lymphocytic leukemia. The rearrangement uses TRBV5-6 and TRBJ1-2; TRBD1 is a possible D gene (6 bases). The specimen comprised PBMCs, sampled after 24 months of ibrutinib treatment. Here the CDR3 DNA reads TGTGCCAGCAGCTTCCCTCCCCCTACAGGGCCGAGCTATGGCTACACCTTC. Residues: CASSFPPPTGPSYGYTF.